This TCR beta chain was obtained from a study of cytomegalovirus exposure and HLA in healthy donors. Study-wide results and limits: The listing of 150 to 200 TCR beta chains classed them as cytomegalovirus-associated.

Primers for the PCR totalled 60 Vbeta and 13 Jbeta. The data were produced by immunoSEQ multiplex PCR, yet TCRdb's version contains in-frame clones alone and is incomplete. This sample's table has 150,000 to 200,000 clones. Trimming cost V 4 bases and J 7 bases; bases outside gene matches: 8. Looked up from germline, CDR1 is SGHRS and CDR2 is YFSETQ. The CDR3 sequence is 14 residues long. On this clone: Antigen specificity is unknown.

The sequence was collected from a woman in her sixties or seventies in good health and CMV-seronegative. The specimen sequenced was PBMCs. The chain recombines TRBV5-1 with TRBJ1-2, with TRBD1 matching over 9 bases. The CDR3 DNA reads TGCGCCAGCAGCCTTGGACAGGGGCGAGGTGGCTACACCTTC. Translation gives CASSLGQGRGGYTF.